This is a list of T cell receptor beta chains from one sample in a study of cytomegalovirus exposure and HLA in healthy donors. TCRdb's table, derived via immunoSEQ multiplex PCR, lists solely in-frame clones and lacks some. The sample yields about 150,000 clones, more than 75% seen once. The sequenced sample was PBMCs. All receptors come from a man aged 25 to 40 in good health and CMV-seropositive. CDR3s include the opening cysteine and the closing phenylalanine or tryptophan. Fields, in order: D gene, clone size, V gene, J gene, CDR3 DNA, CDR3 protein. D genes are given only for firm matches. Not all rows give a size; the values are once, few, many and, for expanded clones, a class.

D: .; size: .; V: TRBV6-5; J: TRBJ1-4; DNA: TGTGCCAGCAGTTATTCTTCCAGGACTAATGAAAAACTGTTTTTT; CDR3: CASSYSSRTNEKLFF
D: TRBD1; size: .; V: TRBV7-9; J: TRBJ2-1; DNA: TGTGCCAGCAGCTCCGGGACAGGGAGGAATGAGCAGTTCTTC; CDR3: CASSSGTGRNEQFF
D: TRBD1; size: .; V: TRBV2; J: TRBJ1-2; DNA: TGTGCCAGCAACCGACAGGGGCGAAACTATGGCTACACCTTC; CDR3: CASNRQGRNYGYTF
D: TRBD2; size: once; V: TRBV9; J: TRBJ2-7; DNA: TGTGCCAGCAGCCCCCTCTCTAGCGGCTACGAGCAGTACTTC; CDR3: CASSPLSSGYEQYF
D: .; size: .; V: TRBV28; J: TRBJ1-1; DNA: TGTGCCAGCAGTTTAGAACAGATGAACACTGAAGCTTTCTTT; CDR3: CASSLEQMNTEAFF
D: TRBD1; size: once; V: TRBV5-4; J: TRBJ1-6; DNA: TGTGCCAGCAGCTTGAACACAGGGGGAGAGTATAATTCACCCCTCCACTTT; CDR3: CASSLNTGGEYNSPLHF
D: TRBD2; size: .; V: TRBV13; J: TRBJ2-7; DNA: TGTGCCAGCAGCTTAGGTAGCGGGTACTCCTACGAGCAGTACTTC; CDR3: CASSLGSGYSYEQYF
D: .; size: .; V: TRBV5-1; J: TRBJ1-6; DNA: TGCGCCAGCGCAGGGGCCACTTATAATTCACCCCTCCACTTT; CDR3: CASAGATYNSPLHF
D: .; size: .; V: TRBV30; J: TRBJ2-1; DNA: TGTGCCTGGAGTGTAACTGTGGATGAGCAGTTCTTC; CDR3: CAWSVTVDEQFF
D: TRBD1; size: .; V: TRBV7-3; J: TRBJ2-1; DNA: TGTGCCAGCAGCTTGAATTCCAGGGGGCAGGGTGAGCAGTTCTTC; CDR3: CASSLNSRGQGEQFF
D: TRBD1; size: few; V: TRBV10-2; J: TRBJ1-1; DNA: TGCGCCAGCAGTCTGGGACAGAAAAGCACTGAAGCTTTCTTT; CDR3: CASSLGQKSTEAFF
D: TRBD1; size: .; V: TRBV6-1; J: TRBJ2-7; DNA: TGTGCCAGCAGTGCACAGACCGGGACAGGGTACGAGCAGTACTTC; CDR3: CASSAQTGTGYEQYF
D: TRBD2; size: .; V: TRBV5-1; J: TRBJ2-1; DNA: TGCGCCAGCAGCTTCCAAGCGGGAGTCTCCTACAATGAGCAGTTCTTC; CDR3: CASSFQAGVSYNEQFF
D: .; size: .; V: TRBV5-1; J: TRBJ1-1; DNA: TGCGCCAGCAGCTTGAAGAGAGGCGCCCTCGGCACTGAAGCTTTCTTT; CDR3: CASSLKRGALGTEAFF
D: .; size: .; V: TRBV2; J: TRBJ1-1; DNA: TGTGCCAGGACAGAGCTGATGAACACTGAAGCTTTCTTT; CDR3: CARTELMNTEAFF
D: .; size: .; V: TRBV27; J: TRBJ2-2; DNA: TGTGCCAGCAGTTTGTCCAGGGTGGCCGGGGAGCTGTTTTTT; CDR3: CASSLSRVAGELFF
D: TRBD2; size: .; V: TRBV5-1; J: TRBJ2-1; DNA: TGCGCCAGCAGCTTGGTAGGGACTAGCTCGGGCGGTGAGCAGTTCTTC; CDR3: CASSLVGTSSGGEQFF